The entry that follows covers one T cell receptor (beta chain) sequence. Its antigen is undetermined. Profiling relied on immunoSEQ multiplex PCR, and the TCRdb table lists in-frame clones only, not all of them. This sample's table has some 9,200 clones. The sample originates from a study of synovial regulatory T cells in juvenile arthritis. Looking at the study overall: Treatments: a few naive, roughly 6 methotrexate, one methotrexate plus infliximab, one unknown. Notes on the study in general: TCR diversity was lower in inflammation-associated blood Treg cells than in other blood Treg cells.

The CDR3 is 14 residues long. A DNA sequence was not provided. Germline CDR1 is LNHDA and CDR2 is SQIVND (reference sequence). The J gene is TRBJ1-6, the V gene TRBV19; TCRdb picks TRBD1, but there is no DNA to check that call. This clonotype was sampled from a donor aged 2-35 years with juvenile idiopathic arthritis. Sequencing used Treg cells from blood. Subset specified: remaining (HLA-DR-negative) circulating blood Treg cells. The CDR3 sequence: CASSRQGYNSPLHF.